One T cell receptor (beta chain) is described in this entry. Its specificity is unknown. Within the sample, other DNA sequences also encode this same CDR3. The TCR-sequenced patients were a few responders to pembrolizumab. The repertoire was sequenced with immunoSEQ multiplex PCR; TCRdb's copy has only in-frame clones and lacks some. The sample holds about 68,000 clones, 60% to 80% seen once. The CDR3 is 13 amino acids. From germline, CDR1 is SGHNT and CDR2 YYREEE (reference sequence). V lost 0 bases and J 5 bases, leaving 8 bases between the germline ends. The record originates from a study of PD-1 blockade in mismatch repair-deficient tumors. The study's findings and limits: Rapid post-treatment expansion, then contraction, generally preceding radiologic response, marked tumor-resident clones.

The TCR was taken from an adult with mismatch repair-deficient cancer. Sequencing used peripheral blood, obtained 2 weeks after starting pembrolizumab. The chain is built from TRBV5-4 and TRBJ2-5, with D possibly being TRBD1 or TRBD2 (5 bases each). The CDR3 DNA follows: TGTGCCAGCAGCTTGGTGGGGGAGGAGACCCAGTACTTC. The encoded protein is CASSLVGEETQYF.